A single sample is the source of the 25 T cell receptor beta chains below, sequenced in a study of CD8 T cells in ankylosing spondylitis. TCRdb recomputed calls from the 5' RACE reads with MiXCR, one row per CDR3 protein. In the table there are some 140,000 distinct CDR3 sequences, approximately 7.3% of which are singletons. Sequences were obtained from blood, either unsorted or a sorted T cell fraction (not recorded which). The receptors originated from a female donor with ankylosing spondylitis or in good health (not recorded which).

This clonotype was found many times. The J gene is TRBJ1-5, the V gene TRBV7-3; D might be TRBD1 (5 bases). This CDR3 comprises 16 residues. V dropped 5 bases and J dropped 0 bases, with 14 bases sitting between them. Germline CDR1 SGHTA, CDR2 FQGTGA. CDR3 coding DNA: TGTGCCAGCAGCCAAGACGACAGAGATAGCAATCAGCCCCAGCATTTT. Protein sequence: CASSQDDRDSNQPQHF.

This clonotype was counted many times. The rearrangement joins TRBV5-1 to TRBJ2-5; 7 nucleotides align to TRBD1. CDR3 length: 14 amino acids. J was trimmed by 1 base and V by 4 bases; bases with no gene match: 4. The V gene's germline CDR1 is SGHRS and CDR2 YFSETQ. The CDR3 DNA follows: TGCGCCAGCAGCATTGGGACAGTCCAAGAGACCCAGTACTTC. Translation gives CASSIGTVQETQYF.

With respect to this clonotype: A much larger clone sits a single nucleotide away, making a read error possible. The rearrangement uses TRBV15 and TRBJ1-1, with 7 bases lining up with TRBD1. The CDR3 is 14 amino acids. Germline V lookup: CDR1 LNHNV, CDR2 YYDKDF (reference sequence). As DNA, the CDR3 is TGTGCCACCAGCGGGAACAGGGGAGGGACTGAAGTTTTCTTT. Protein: CATSGNRGGTEVFF.

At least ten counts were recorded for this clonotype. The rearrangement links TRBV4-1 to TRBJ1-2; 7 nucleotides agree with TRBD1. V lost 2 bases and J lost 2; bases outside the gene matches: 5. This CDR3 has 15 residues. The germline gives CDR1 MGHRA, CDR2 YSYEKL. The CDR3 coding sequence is TGCGCCAGCAGCCAACGATCAGGGGGAAACTATGGCTACACCTTC. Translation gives CASSQRSGGNYGYTF.

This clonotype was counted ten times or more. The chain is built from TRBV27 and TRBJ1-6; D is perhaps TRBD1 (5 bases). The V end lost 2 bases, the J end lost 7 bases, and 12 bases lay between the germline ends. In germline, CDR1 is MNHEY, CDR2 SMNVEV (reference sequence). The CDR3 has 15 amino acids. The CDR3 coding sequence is TGTGCCAGCAGTTTAATATCAGGGAACAATTCACCCCTCCACTTT. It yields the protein CASSLISGNNSPLHF.

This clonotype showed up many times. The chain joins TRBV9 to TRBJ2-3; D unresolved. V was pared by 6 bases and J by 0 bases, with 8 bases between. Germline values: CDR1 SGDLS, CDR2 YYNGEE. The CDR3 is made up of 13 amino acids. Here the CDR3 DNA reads TGTGCCAGCACCTCGCCTAGCACAGATACGCAGTATTTT. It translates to CASTSPSTDTQYF.

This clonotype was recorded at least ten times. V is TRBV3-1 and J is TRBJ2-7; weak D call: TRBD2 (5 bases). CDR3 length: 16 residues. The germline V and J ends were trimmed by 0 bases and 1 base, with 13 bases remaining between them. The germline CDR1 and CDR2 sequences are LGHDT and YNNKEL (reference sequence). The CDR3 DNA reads TGTGCCAGCAGCCAAGAGAGCCGGACGGGATCCTACGAGCAGTACTTC. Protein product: CASSQESRTGSYEQYF.

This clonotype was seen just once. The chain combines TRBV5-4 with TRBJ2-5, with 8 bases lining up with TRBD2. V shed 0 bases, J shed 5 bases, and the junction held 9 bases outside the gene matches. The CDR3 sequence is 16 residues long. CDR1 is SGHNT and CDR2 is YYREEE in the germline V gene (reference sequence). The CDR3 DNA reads TGTGCCAGCAGCTTGGTAGGACTAGCTGAGGTGGAGACCCAGTACTTC. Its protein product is CASSLVGLAEVETQYF.

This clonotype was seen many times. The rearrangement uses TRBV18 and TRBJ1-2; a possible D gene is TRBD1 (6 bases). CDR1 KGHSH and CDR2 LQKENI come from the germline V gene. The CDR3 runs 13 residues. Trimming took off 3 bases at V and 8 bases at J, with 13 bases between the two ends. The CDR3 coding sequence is TGTGCCAGCTCACCGAACGGACAGTACGGCTACACCTTC. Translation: CASSPNGQYGYTF.

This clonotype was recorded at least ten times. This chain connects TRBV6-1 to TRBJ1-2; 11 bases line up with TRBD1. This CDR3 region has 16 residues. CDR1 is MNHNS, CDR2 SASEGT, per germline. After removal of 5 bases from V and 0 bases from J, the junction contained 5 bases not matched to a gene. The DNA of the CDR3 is TGTGCCAGCAGTCCGGGACAGGGGGTCCCTAACTATGGCTACACCTTC. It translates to CASSPGQGVPNYGYTF.

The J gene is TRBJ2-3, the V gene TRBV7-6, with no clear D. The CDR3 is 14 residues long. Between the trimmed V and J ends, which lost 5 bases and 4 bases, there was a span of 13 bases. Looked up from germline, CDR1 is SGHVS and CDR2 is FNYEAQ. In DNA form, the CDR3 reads TGTGCCAGCAGCGGAGTAGTACATGCAGATACGCAGTATTTT. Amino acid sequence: CASSGVVHADTQYF.

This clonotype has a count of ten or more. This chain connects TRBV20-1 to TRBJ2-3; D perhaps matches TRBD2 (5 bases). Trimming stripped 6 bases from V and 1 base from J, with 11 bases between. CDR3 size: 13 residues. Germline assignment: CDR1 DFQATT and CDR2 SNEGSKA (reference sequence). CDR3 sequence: CSAGVGGTDTQYF. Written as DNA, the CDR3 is TGCAGTGCCGGGGTGGGCGGCACAGATACGCAGTATTTT.

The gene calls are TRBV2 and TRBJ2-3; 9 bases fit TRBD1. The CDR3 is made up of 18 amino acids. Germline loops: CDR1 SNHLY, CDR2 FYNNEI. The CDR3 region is CTCSLGQGGPASTDTQYF. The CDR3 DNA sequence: TGTACCTGCAGTTTGGGACAGGGAGGCCCGGCTAGCACAGATACGCAGTATTTT.

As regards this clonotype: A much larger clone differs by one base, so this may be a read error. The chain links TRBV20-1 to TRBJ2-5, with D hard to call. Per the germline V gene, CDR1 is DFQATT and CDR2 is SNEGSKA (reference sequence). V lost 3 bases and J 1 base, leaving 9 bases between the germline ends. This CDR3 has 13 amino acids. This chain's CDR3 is CSASVRVQETQYF. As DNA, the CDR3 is TGCAGTGCTAGTGTAAGAGTCCAAGAGACCCAGTACTTC.

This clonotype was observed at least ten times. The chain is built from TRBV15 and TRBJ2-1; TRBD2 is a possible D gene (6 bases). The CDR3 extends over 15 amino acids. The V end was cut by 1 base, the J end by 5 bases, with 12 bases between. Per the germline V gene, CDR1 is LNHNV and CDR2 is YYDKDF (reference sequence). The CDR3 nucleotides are TGTGCCACCAGCAGAGGTGCGGGACTTCACAATGAGCAGTTCTTC. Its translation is CATSRGAGLHNEQFF. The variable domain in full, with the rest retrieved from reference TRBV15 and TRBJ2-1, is DAMVIQNPRYQVTQFGKPVTLSCSQTLNHNVMYWYQQKSSQAPKLLFHYYDKDFNNEADTPDNFQSRRPNTSFCFLDIRSPGLGDTAMYLCATSRGAGLHNEQFFGPGTRLTVL.

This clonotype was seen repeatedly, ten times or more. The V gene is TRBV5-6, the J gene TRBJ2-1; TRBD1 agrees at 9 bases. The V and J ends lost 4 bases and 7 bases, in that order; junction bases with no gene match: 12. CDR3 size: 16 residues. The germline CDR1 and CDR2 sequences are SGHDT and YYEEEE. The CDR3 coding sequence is TGTGCCAGCAGCCTGGCGGGACAGGGTCTTGGAAATGAGCAGTTCTTC. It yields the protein CASSLAGQGLGNEQFF.

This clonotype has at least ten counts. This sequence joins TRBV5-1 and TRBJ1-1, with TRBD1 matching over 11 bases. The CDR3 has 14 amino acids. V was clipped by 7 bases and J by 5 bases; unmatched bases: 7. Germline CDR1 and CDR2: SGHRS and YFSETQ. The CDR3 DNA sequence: TGCGCCAGCCAAGAGGGGACAGGGGGAACTGAAGCTTTCTTT. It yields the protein CASQEGTGGTEAFF.

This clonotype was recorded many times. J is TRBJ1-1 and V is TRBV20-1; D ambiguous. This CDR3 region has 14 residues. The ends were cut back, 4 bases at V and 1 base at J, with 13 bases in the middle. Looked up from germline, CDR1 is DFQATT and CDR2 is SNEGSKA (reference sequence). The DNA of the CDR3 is TGCAGTGCTAAGACGCCCGGGCAGAACACTGAAGCTTTCTTT. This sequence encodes CSAKTPGQNTEAFF.

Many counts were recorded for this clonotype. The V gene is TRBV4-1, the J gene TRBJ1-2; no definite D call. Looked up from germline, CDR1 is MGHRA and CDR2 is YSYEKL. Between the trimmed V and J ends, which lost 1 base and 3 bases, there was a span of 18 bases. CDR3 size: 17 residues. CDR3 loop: CASSQGVGPATYYGYTF. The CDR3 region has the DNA TGCGCCAGCAGCCAAGGAGTAGGCCCGGCGACGTACTATGGCTACACCTTC.

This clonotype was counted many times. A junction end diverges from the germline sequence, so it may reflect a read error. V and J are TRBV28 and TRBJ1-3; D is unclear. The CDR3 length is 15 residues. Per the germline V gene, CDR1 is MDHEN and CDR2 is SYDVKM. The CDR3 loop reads CASSLLPSSGNTIYF. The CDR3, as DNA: TGTGCCAGCAGCTTATTACCTTCTTCTGGAAACACCATATATTTT. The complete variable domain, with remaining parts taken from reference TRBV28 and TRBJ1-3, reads DVKVTQSSRYLVKRTGEKVFLECVQDMDHENMFWYRQDPGLGLRLIYFSYDVKMKEKGDIPEGYSVSREKKERFSLILESASTNQTSMYLCASSLLPSSGNTIYFGEGSWLTVV.

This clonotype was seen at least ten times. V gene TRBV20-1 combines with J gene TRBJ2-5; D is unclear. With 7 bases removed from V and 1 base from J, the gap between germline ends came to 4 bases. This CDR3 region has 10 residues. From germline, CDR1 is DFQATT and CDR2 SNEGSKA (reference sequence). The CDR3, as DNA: TGCAGTGTGACCCAAGAGACCCAGTACTTC. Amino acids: CSVTQETQYF.

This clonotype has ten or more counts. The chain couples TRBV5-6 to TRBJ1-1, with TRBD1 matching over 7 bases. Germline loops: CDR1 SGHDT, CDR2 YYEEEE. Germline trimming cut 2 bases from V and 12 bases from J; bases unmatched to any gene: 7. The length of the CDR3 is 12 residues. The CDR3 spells CASSFPTGTTFF. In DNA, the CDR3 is TGTGCCAGCAGCTTCCCGACAGGGACGACTTTCTTT.

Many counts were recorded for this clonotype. CDR3 nucleotide sequence: TGTGCCAGCTCACCACCGTTTAGCAATCAGCCCCAGCATTTT. This encodes CASSPPFSNQPQHF. The rearrangement uses TRBV18 and TRBJ1-5; unclear D gene. The germline CDR1 and CDR2 sequences are KGHSH and LQKENI. The length of the CDR3 is 14 residues. V was cut by 0 bases and J by 0 bases, with 3 bases left in between.

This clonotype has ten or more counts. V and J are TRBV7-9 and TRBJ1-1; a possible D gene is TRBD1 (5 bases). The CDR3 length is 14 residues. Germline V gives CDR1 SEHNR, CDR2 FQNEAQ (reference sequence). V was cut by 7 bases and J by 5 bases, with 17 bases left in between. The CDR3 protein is CASNGGLGATEAFF. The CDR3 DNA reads TGTGCCAGCAACGGGGGGTTAGGGGCGACTGAAGCTTTCTTT.

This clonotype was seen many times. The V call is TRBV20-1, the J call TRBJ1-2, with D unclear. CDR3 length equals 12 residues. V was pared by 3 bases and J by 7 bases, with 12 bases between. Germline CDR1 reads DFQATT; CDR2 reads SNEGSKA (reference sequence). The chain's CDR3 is CSASYPPSGYTF. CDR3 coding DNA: TGCAGTGCTAGTTACCCACCCAGTGGCTACACCTTC.